This TCR beta chain was recorded in a study of cytomegalovirus exposure and HLA in healthy donors. Study outcomes and limitations: Several V segments, TRBV6-2 and TRBV6-3 among them, could not be told apart and were dropped.

Use of 60 Vbeta and 13 Jbeta primers characterized the PCR. Assay: immunoSEQ multiplex PCR; the TCRdb copy retains only in-frame clones and omits some. This sample has fewer than 130,000 clones, with just over 75% found just once. The V and J ends lost 5 bases and 5 bases respectively, with 16 bases between them. The CDR3 is made up of 15 amino acids. About this clone itself: Its target is not known.

This clonotype was obtained from a man aged 25 to 40 in good health and CMV-seropositive. The sample was PBMCs. V usage is TRBV5-3 and J usage is TRBJ2-2, with D tentatively TRBD1 (6 bases). TRBV5-3 is placed among ORFs of uncertain function. The CDR3 DNA sequence: TGTGCCAGAAGTCACGGGACAAGGAGGACCGGGGAGCTGTTTTTT. Translating it yields CARSHGTRRTGELFF.